One sample yielded the 4 T cell receptor beta chains listed below, sequenced in a study of blood T cell repertoires in COVID-19. The table came from immunoSEQ multiplex PCR; TCRdb's copy has only in-frame clones and leaves some out. Of approximately 210,000 clones detected, 90% to 95% appear once; the ten largest clones hold under 1.5%. The sample comprised peripheral blood. Receptors originate from a man aged 25-45 years with acute or convalescent COVID-19.

Worth noting for this clone: This sample includes further DNA sequences coding for the same CDR3. The genes are TRBV28 and TRBJ1-5; D not resolved. Germline V gene lookup returns CDR1 MDHEN and CDR2 SYDVKM. Trimming pared 6 bases from V and 0 bases from J, leaving 6 bases between. The CDR3 length is 13 residues. The CDR3: CASSRDSNQPQHF. CDR3 nucleotide sequence: TGTGCCAGCAGCCGGGATAGCAATCAGCCCCAGCATTTT.

V gene TRBV6-5 combines with J gene TRBJ1-4; D might be TRBD1 (5 bases). V shed 4 bases and J shed 5 bases, with 17 bases lying between them. The CDR3 is made up of 16 amino acids. Germline V gives CDR1 MNHEY, CDR2 SVGAGI. This CDR3 reads CASSWGELGLNEKLFF. DNA for the CDR3: TGTGCCAGCAGTTGGGGGGAGTTGGGATTGAATGAAAAACTGTTTTTT.

The genes are TRBV6-6 and TRBJ1-5, with 10 bases aligning to TRBD1. Trimming cost V 5 bases and J 2 bases; bases outside gene matches: 12. The length of the CDR3 is 18 residues. From germline, CDR1 is MNHNY and CDR2 SVGAGI (reference sequence). The CDR3 bases are TGTGCCAGCAGTCCCGGGGACAGGGGATTCAGCCGCAATCAGCCCCAGCATTTT. As protein: CASSPGDRGFSRNQPQHF.

The chain uses TRBV5-1 and TRBJ2-5; D is possibly TRBD2 (6 bases). This CDR3 is built from 13 residues. The V end was cut by 0 bases, the J end by 5 bases, with 8 bases between. Germline V lookup: CDR1 SGHRS, CDR2 YFSETQ. CDR3 coding DNA: TGCGCCAGCAGCTTGGATCGGGGGGAGACCCAGTACTTC. Translated, it gives CASSLDRGETQYF.